The 26 T cell receptor delta chains presented below share a single source sample, sequenced in a study of gamma-delta chains in newborns, infants, children. TCRdb re-processed the reads via CATT. The sample lists 3,000 or so delta-chain clones; around 3.9% were seen once. The sequenced sample was blood. These receptors all come from a child who was a newborn, infant or young child, either healthy, febrile or measles-vaccinated (not recorded which).

This clone was counted a few times. The amino acid sequence in TCRdb belongs to a much larger clone and departs from this DNA's translation at residue 9, likely a sequencing read error; the sequence shown is translated from the DNA. The chain employs TRDV2 and TRDJ3; a possible D gene is TRDD3 (5 bases). The germline V gene encodes CDR1 GEAIGNYY and CDR2 EKD. This CDR3 has 17 residues. V lost 2 bases and J 3 bases, leaving 13 bases between the germline ends. CDR3: CACDSTGHFWDTRQMFF. The CDR3 DNA is TGTGCCTGTGACAGTACTGGTCACTTCTGGGACACCCGACAGATGTTTTTC.

This clone was seen only once. A read error likely explains this, since a far larger clone differs by one base. The chain employs TRDV2 and TRDJ3; 12 bases map to TRDD3. Assignment of the J gene here rests on matching the DNA to germline, because TCRdb gives none. V was clipped by 0 bases and J by 1 base; unmatched bases: 12. The germline V gene encodes CDR1 GEAIGNYY and CDR2 EKD. This CDR3 spans 22 amino acids. The DNA for the CDR3 is TGTGCCTGTGACACCACCAGTACTGGGGGATACCTCGGGTCCTGGGACACCCGACAGATGTTTTTC. It translates to CACDTTSTGGYLGSWDTRQMFF.

Relative to its sample, this clone is large (0.1 to 1%). The same CDR3 arises from other DNA sequences in this sample as well. The chain is built from TRDV2 and TRDJ2, with 11 bases fitting TRDD3. The CDR3 has 16 residues. Unmatched junction bases numbered 0, after V lost 1 base and J lost 0 bases. Germline V CDR1 and CDR2: GEAIGNYY, EKD. CDR3 protein: CACDTGGYALTAQLFF. DNA of the CDR3: TGTGCCTGTGACACTGGGGGATACGCTTTGACAGCACAACTCTTCTTT.

By share, this clone counts as large (0.1 to 1%). This same CDR3 is encoded by further DNA sequences in the sample. The chain has TRDV2 and TRDJ3, with D perhaps matching TRDD3 (5 bases). V lost 0 bases and J lost 0, with 11 bases in between. CDR1 and CDR2 (germline): GEAIGNYY, EKD. The CDR3 length is 18 residues. This CDR3 reads CACDTGWGSSWDTRQMFF. The DNA for the CDR3 is TGTGCCTGTGACACCGGATGGGGAAGCTCCTGGGACACCCGACAGATGTTTTTC.

This clone has just a few counts. A much larger clonotype is one base distant, so this may be a read error. The chain links TRDV2 to TRDJ2, with 10 nucleotides matching TRDD3. J gave up 3 bases and V 4 bases, and 7 bases lay outside the gene matches. This CDR3 comprises 16 residues. Germline V gene data show CDR1 as GEAIGNYY and CDR2 as EKD. The CDR3 spells CACDRLGDAMTAQLFF. The CDR3 bases are TGTGCCTGTGATCGACTGGGGGATGCGATGACAGCACAACTCTTCTTT.

This clone occurred a few times. A much larger clone lies a single base off, so this may be a read error. Other DNA sequences in this sample translate to the same CDR3. The chain is built from TRDV2 and TRDJ3; 8 positions match TRDD3. Germline lookup yields CDR1 GEAIGNYY and CDR2 EKD. The CDR3 runs 19 residues. Trimming cost V 4 bases and J 0 bases; bases outside gene matches: 10. CDR3 in amino acids: CACDTTGYDLSWDTRQMFF. As DNA, the CDR3 is TGTGCCTGTGATACGACGGGATACGACCTCTCCTGGGACACCCGACAGATGTTTTTC.

Remarks on this clone: TCRdb pairs this DNA with a much larger clone's protein that differs at residue 5, likely a read error; the protein shown was translated from the DNA. V is TRDV2 and J is TRDJ1; 11 bases align to TRDD3. V lost 3 bases and J lost 1; bases outside the gene matches: 9. Germline CDR1 reads GEAIGNYY; CDR2 reads EKD. The CDR3 sequence is 17 residues long. The CDR3 sequence: CACDALLGDRGTDKLIF. CDR3 DNA sequence: TGTGCCTGTGACGCCTTACTGGGGGATAGAGGCACCGATAAACTCATCTTT.

By sample fraction, this clone is medium-sized. The same CDR3 is also encoded by other DNA sequences in this sample. The rearrangement joins TRDV2 to TRDJ3; TRDD3 matches at 13 bases. V shed 4 bases, J shed 2 bases, and the junction held 16 bases outside the gene matches. The CDR3 totals 22 residues. Germline V CDR1 and CDR2: GEAIGNYY, EKD. In DNA, the CDR3 is TGTGCCTGTGATCTGACCGTTACTGGGGGATACGCTAGCGCCTGGGACACCCGACAGATGTTTTTC. Its translation: CACDLTVTGGYASAWDTRQMFF.

This clone was seen more than once but under ten times. This DNA's translation and the protein TCRdb lists, from a much larger clone, do not match at residue 13, likely due to a read error; the protein shown is translated from the DNA. V usage is TRDV2 and J usage is TRDJ3, with TRDD3 matching 13 bases. The CDR3 totals 19 residues. Germline-derived CDR1 and CDR2 are GEAIGNYY and EKD. In DNA form, the CDR3 reads TGTGCCTGTGACCCAACTACTGGGGGATACGCCTGGGGCACCCGACAGATGTTTTTC. It encodes CACDPTTGGYAWGTRQMFF.

As to this clone: Translating this DNA gives a protein that differs at residue 9 from the TCRdb one, which belongs to a much larger clone; a read error is likely, and the protein shown is this translation. This chain uses TRDV2 with TRDJ3; TRDD3 agrees at 9 bases. Germline CDR1 and CDR2: GEAIGNYY and EKD. This CDR3 region has 17 residues. The V and J ends lost 2 bases and 2 bases, in that order; junction bases with no gene match: 3. The CDR3 coding sequence is TGTGCCTGTGACAGTACTGGGGGACCCTGGGACACCCGACAGATGTTTTTC. Amino acids: CACDSTGGPWDTRQMFF.

This clone was seen more than once but under ten times. TCRdb assigns this DNA the protein of a much larger clone, which departs from its translation at residue 12; this likely reflects a read error, and the protein shown comes from translating the DNA. The genes are TRDV2 and TRDJ3, with 11 bases that match TRDD3. Germline CDR1 GEAIGNYY, CDR2 EKD. The CDR3 length is 18 residues. The CDR3 protein is CACDTGGYGTWNTRQMFF. The CDR3 region has the DNA TGTGCCTGTGACACTGGGGGATACGGGACCTGGAACACCCGACAGATGTTTTTC.

This clone was counted a few times. TCRdb lists the protein of a much larger clone for this DNA, which differs at residue 3, so this is likely a read error; the protein given here is translated from the DNA itself. This sequence joins TRDV2 and TRDJ2, with 13 bases aligning to TRDD3. The CDR3 is 16 amino acids. Germline lookup yields CDR1 GEAIGNYY and CDR2 EKD. The CDR3 bases are TGTGCCCGTGATCGACTGGGGGATACGATGACAGCACAACTCTTCTTT. Encoded protein: CARDRLGDTMTAQLFF.

Of note for this clone: One base separates it from a far larger clone, so it is likely a read error. The V and J genes are TRDV2 and TRDJ2, with a tentative D call TRDD3 (5 bases). V was cut by 3 bases and J by 1 base, with 20 bases left in between. Germline assignment: CDR1 GEAIGNYY and CDR2 EKD. The CDR3 contains 18 residues. CDR3 sequence: CACDLLLEPDHLTAQLFF. The DNA of the CDR3 is TGTGCCTGTGACCTATTACTGGAGCCAGACCATTTGACAGCACAACTCTTCTTT.

This clone was found a few times. A far larger clone differs by one base, so this is likely a read error. The same CDR3 is also encoded by other DNA sequences in this sample. This sequence joins TRDV2 and TRDJ2; 8 bases line up with TRDD3. CDR3 length: 17 amino acids. Germline V gene data show CDR1 as GEAIGNYY and CDR2 as EKD. The CDR3 region has the DNA TGTGCCTGTGATCACACTGGGGGCCACGCTTTGACAGCACAGCTCTTCTTT. Protein sequence: CACDHTGGHALTAQLFF.

Details on this clone: Given a far larger clone just one base away, this is likely a sequencing read error. Other nucleotide sequences from this sample produce the same CDR3. This rearrangement joins TRDV2 to TRDJ3, with D perhaps TRDD3 (5 bases). Germline values: CDR1 GEAIGNYY, CDR2 EKD. This CDR3 is built from 18 residues. The CDR3 loop is CACDTGWGSSWDTRQMFF. CDR3 sequence (DNA): TGTGCCTGTGACACCGGATGGGGAAGCTCCTGGGACACCCGACAGATGTTCTTC.

Details on this clone: The translation of this DNA and the TCRdb protein of a much larger clone differ at residue 4, probably owing to a read error; the protein shown here is translated from the DNA. The J gene is TRDJ3, the V gene TRDV2, with 10 positions matching TRDD3. This CDR3 has 18 residues. Germline assignment: CDR1 GEAIGNYY and CDR2 EKD. The DNA for the CDR3 is TGTGCCTGTGTCACCTGGGGGATAGGGGCCTGGGACACCCGACAGATGTTTTTC. Its protein product is CACVTWGIGAWDTRQMFF.

This clone qualifies as medium-sized. The rearrangement uses TRDV2 and TRDJ3, with 9 bases identical to TRDD3. V was pared by 1 base and J by 2 bases, with 5 bases of the junction left unmatched. Germline CDR1 GEAIGNYY, CDR2 EKD. This CDR3 has 18 residues. DNA for the CDR3: TGTGCCTGTGACACGGTGGGGGATATCACCTGGGACACCCGACAGATGTTTTTC. Translated: CACDTVGDITWDTRQMFF.

Note on this clone: The likely explanation is a read error, given a far larger clone one base away. Other DNA variants within this sample encode the same CDR3. V and J are TRDV2 and TRDJ3, with TRDD3 matching over 8 bases. This CDR3 contains 17 residues. Germline CDR1 GEAIGNYY, CDR2 EKD. The CDR3 region is CACDEWDTGWDTRQMFF. CDR3 DNA sequence: TGTGCCTGTGACGAGTGGGATACGGGCTGGGACACCCGACAGATGTTCTTC.

This clone appeared a few times. The gene calls are TRDV2 and TRDJ2, with 11 nucleotides matching TRDD3. There are 18 residues in the CDR3. CDR1 GEAIGNYY and CDR2 EKD come from the germline V gene. The V gene end was trimmed by 0 bases and the J gene end by 0 bases; junction bases not matched to a gene: 5. The CDR3 region is CACDTMVLGDTLTAQLFF. The CDR3 nucleotides are TGTGCCTGTGACACCATGGTACTGGGGGATACTTTGACAGCACAACTCTTCTTT.

This clone was counted a few times. A far larger clone is only one base removed, so a read error is likely. The sample holds other DNA sequences that translate to the same CDR3. This chain uses TRDV2 with TRDJ3, with unresolved D. The CDR3 runs 17 residues. V was shortened by 2 bases and J by 0 bases, with 10 bases between the two germline ends. The germline CDR1 and CDR2 sequences are GEAIGNYY and EKD. As DNA, the CDR3 is TGTGCCTGTGACAGTACCGGTCACTCCTGGGACACCCGACAGATGTTTTTC. It specifies CACDSTGHSWDTRQMFF.

In its sample, this clone was seen a few times. The TCRdb record carries a much larger clone's protein, which differs from this DNA's translation at residue 14; a read error is the likely cause, and the protein listed here is the DNA translation. The chain combines TRDV2 with TRDJ2, with a possible D match to TRDD3 (6 bases). Germline V lookup: CDR1 GEAIGNYY, CDR2 EKD. The CDR3 consists of 17 residues. In DNA form, the CDR3 reads TGTGCCTGTGACAAGTTGGGGGGACCTGCTTTGACAGCACGACTCTTCTTT. This encodes CACDKLGGPALTARLFF.

In this sample, this clone is large. At the DNA level, this CDR3 is encoded by other sequences in the same sample as well. This chain uses TRDV2 with TRDJ1; D remains unclear. Germline V gives CDR1 GEAIGNYY, CDR2 EKD. The germline V and J ends were trimmed by 2 bases and 2 bases, with 17 bases remaining between them. This CDR3 contains 16 residues. CDR3 in amino acids: CACDRLEKGGTDKLIF. For the CDR3, the DNA is TGTGCCTGTGACAGGCTGGAGAAGGGAGGAACCGATAAACTCATCTTT.

This clone is classed as large. Other DNA sequences in this sample translate to the same CDR3. The chain joins TRDV2 to TRDJ2; 13 nucleotides agree with TRDD3. In germline, CDR1 is GEAIGNYY, CDR2 EKD. The V segment lost 4 bases and the J segment 3 bases; nucleotides outside the gene matches: 4. The CDR3 totals 16 residues. CDR3 sequence (DNA): TGTGCCTGTGATCGACTGGGGGATACGATGACAGCACAACTCTTCTTT. Its protein product is CACDRLGDTMTAQLFF.

By share of the sample, this clone is medium-sized. CDR3 amino acids: CACDTLGVSSWDTRQMFF. The CDR3 bases are TGTGCCTGTGACACCCTGGGGGTTAGCTCCTGGGACACCCGACAGATGTTTTTC. This chain uses TRDV2 with TRDJ3; TRDD3 matches 7 bases. Germline V CDR1 and CDR2: GEAIGNYY, EKD. Trimming cost V 0 bases and J 0 bases; bases outside gene matches: 4. The CDR3 is made up of 18 amino acids.

This sequence joins TRDV2 and TRDJ3; 7 nucleotides line up with TRDD3. Looked up from germline, CDR1 is GEAIGNYY and CDR2 is EKD. This CDR3 is 17 amino acids long. Trimming at V came to 2 bases and at J to 0 bases, leaving 3 bases not matched to a gene. The DNA for the CDR3 is TGTGCCTGTGACATGGGGGACAGCTCCTGGGACACCCGACAGATGTTTTTC. It specifies CACDMGDSSWDTRQMFF.

This clone has only a few counts. With only one base between it and a far larger clone, this is likely a read error. The rearrangement joins TRDV2 to TRDJ3; TRDD3 agrees at 8 bases. This CDR3 is built from 17 residues. Germline loops: CDR1 GEAIGNYY, CDR2 EKD. The CDR3 region has the DNA TGTGCCTGTGGCACCTGGGGGAGCTCCTGGGACACCCGACAGATGTTTTTC. It is translated as CACGTWGSSWDTRQMFF.